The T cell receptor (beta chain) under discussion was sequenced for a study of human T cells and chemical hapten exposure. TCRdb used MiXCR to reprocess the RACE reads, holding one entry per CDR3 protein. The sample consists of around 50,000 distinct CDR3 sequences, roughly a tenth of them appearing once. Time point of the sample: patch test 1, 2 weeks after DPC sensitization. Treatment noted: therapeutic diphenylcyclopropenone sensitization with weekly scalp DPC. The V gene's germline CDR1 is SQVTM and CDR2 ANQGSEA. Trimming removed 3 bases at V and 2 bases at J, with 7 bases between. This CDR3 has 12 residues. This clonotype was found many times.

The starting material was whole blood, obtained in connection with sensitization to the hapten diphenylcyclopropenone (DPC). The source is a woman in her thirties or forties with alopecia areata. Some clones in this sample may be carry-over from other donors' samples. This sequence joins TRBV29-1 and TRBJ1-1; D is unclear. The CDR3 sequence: CSVEGVNTEAFF. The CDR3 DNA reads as TGCAGCGTTGAGGGAGTAAACACTGAAGCTTTCTTT.